These T cell receptor beta chains were read from a single sample in a study of blood T cell repertoires in COVID-19. Method: immunoSEQ multiplex PCR; TCRdb's copy keeps in-frame clones and lacks some. The sample shows hundreds of thousands of clones, more than 70% of them seen only once. Sequencing was done on a sample of peripheral blood. The receptors were gathered from a woman of 80 years or more with COVID-19, enrolled during active disease. Both conserved end residues are part of each CDR3. The D gene is left open where the match is weak. The size of a clone is reported for some rows only, either as once, few or many, or as a class for expanded clones.

d_gene	abundance	v_gene	j_gene	CDR3nt	CDR3aa
.	.	TRBV28	TRBJ1-2	TGTGCCAGCAGTTTATATGGCCGGGAAGGCTACACCTTC	CASSLYGREGYTF
TRBD2	.	TRBV5-1	TRBJ2-1	TGCGCCAGCAGCACCGGGACTAGCGTGGGCAATGAGCAGTTCTTC	CASSTGTSVGNEQFF
TRBD1	.	TRBV7-9	TRBJ1-2	TGTGCCAGCAGCTCCACAGGGGGCATTTCGTCTAACTATGGCTACACCTTC	CASSSTGGISSNYGYTF
.	.	TRBV5-1	TRBJ2-3	TGCGCCAGCAGCTTTATGTGGGGGGGCACAGATACGCAGTATTTT	CASSFMWGGTDTQYF
TRBD1	.	TRBV5-4	TRBJ2-7	TGTGCCAGCAGCTTGTTCGGAACAGGGGGCTACGAGCAGTACTTC	CASSLFGTGGYEQYF
TRBD2	few	TRBV7-9	TRBJ2-5	TGTGCCAGCAGCCTGGGGACTAGCGGGGGAGCGTGGGAGACCCAGTACTTC	CASSLGTSGGAWETQYF
.	.	TRBV10-3	TRBJ1-5	TGTGCCATCAGTGAGCGGCAGACTGATCAGCCCCAGCATTTT	CAISERQTDQPQHF
.	.	TRBV3-1/TRBV3-2	TRBJ2-1	TGTGCCAGCAGCCACCCATTCGAGGTTGACAGACTTTACAATGAGCAGTTCTTC	CASSHPFEVDRLYNEQFF
TRBD1	.	TRBV18	TRBJ2-7	TGTGCCAGCTCTAGGGACAGGGGTTACGAGCAGTACTTC	CASSRDRGYEQYF
TRBD2	.	TRBV18	TRBJ2-1	TGTGCCAGCTCACCAATAGCGGGGGGCTTCAATGAGCAGTTCTTC	CASSPIAGGFNEQFF
.	few	TRBV12-3/TRBV12-4	TRBJ2-1	TGTGCCAGCAGTTTGGGCGGGGGCGACAAGCAGTTCTTC	CASSLGGGDKQFF
.	.	TRBV19	TRBJ1-4	TGTGCCAGTAGTCGACTTCCGGGTAGGGGCCATGAAAAACTGTTTTTT	CASSRLPGRGHEKLFF
.	.	TRBV4-1	TRBJ1-5	TGCGCCAGCAGCAACCGGGACACACTATTTTCCAATCAGCCCCAGCATTTT	CASSNRDTLFSNQPQHF
TRBD1	.	TRBV24-1	TRBJ2-1	TGTGCCACCAGTGGAATGGACAGGGGGAATGAGCAGTTCTTC	CATSGMDRGNEQFF
TRBD1	.	TRBV6-5	TRBJ2-1	TGTGCCAGCAGGGACAGGGGCGCCTCTTACAATGAGCAGTTCTTC	CASRDRGASYNEQFF
.	.	TRBV28	TRBJ1-2	TGTGCCAGCACCACGGGTCCGACCAACTATGGCTACACCTTC	CASTTGPTNYGYTF
.	.	TRBV5-8	TRBJ1-1	TGTGCCAGCAGCTTGGCTTCAGGGCTAAGGGGTTTGGGTGAAGCTTTCTTT	CASSLASGLRGLGEAFF
.	.	TRBV6-5	TRBJ2-5	TGTGCCAGCAGTTATTTTGGACACGGGGGAGAGACCCAGTACTTC	CASSYFGHGGETQYF
.	few	TRBV9	TRBJ1-1	TGTGCCAGCAGCCTCGGCGGGGCGATGAACACTGAAGCTTTCTTT	CASSLGGAMNTEAFF
TRBD1	once	TRBV9	TRBJ1-1	TGTGCCAGCAGCACCCAGGGGGCGGGCACTGAAGCTTTCTTT	CASSTQGAGTEAFF
TRBD1	.	TRBV7-8	TRBJ1-1	TGTGCCAGCAGGCAGACAGGGGGCAAAGGGACTGAAGCTTTCTTT	CASRQTGGKGTEAFF
.	.	TRBV4-3	TRBJ2-7	TGCGCCAGCAGCTTTTCCGGGACGGGGGAATCCTACGAGCAGTACTTC	CASSFSGTGESYEQYF
.	few	TRBV19	TRBJ1-1	TGTGCCAGTAGTATCGACAGACACCAGTTGGACACTGAAGCTTTCTTT	CASSIDRHQLDTEAFF
.	.	TRBV19	TRBJ1-5	TGTGCCAGTAGTATTCCGACATTGCGGCCCCAGCATTTT	CASSIPTLRPQHF
.	.	TRBV6-1	TRBJ2-5	TGTGCCAGCAGTGAAGCGCGGGGTCAGCAAGAGACCCAGTACTTC	CASSEARGQQETQYF